The present T cell receptor (beta chain) was sequenced within a study of shared clonotypes between healthy human individuals. For the study at large: CD8 memory received one plate per donor, CD8 naive two, CD4 memory three and CD4 naive three.

Repertoires were generated with immunoSEQ multiplex PCR, while TCRdb's copy carries only in-frame clones and drops some. The sample records about 2.5 million clones, approximately 90% being singletons. CDR3 length equals 14 residues. Germline V gives CDR1 SGHRS, CDR2 YFSETQ. V shed 2 bases and J shed 3 bases, with 9 bases lying between them. V and J are TRBV5-1 and TRBJ2-1; a weak D match, TRBD2 (6 bases). Sequenced: naive CD4+ T cells from PBMCs. Subset indicated: CD45RA+ positively selected. The TCR sequence derives from a man aged 18 to 30 in good health. Some clones in this sample may be carry-over from other donors' samples. CDR3 sequence (DNA): TGCGCCAGCAGCTTCTGGAGGGGCTACAATGAGCAGTTCTTC. Translated: CASSFWRGYNEQFF.